A selection of T cell receptor beta chains follows, all from one sample in a study of T cells in Graves' hyperthyroidism and ophthalmopathy. MiXCR, run by TCRdb on the multiplex PCR reads, gives a single entry per CDR3 protein. In the table there are about 480,000 distinct CDR3 sequences, 13% to 15% of which are singletons. The sequencing input was blood. The receptors were sampled from a woman younger than 35 with Graves' hyperthyroidism. Both conserved end residues are part of each CDR3. A D gene is named only where the DNA matches it firmly. Size is stated for part of the rows, as once, few or many counts, or as a class when the clone is expanded.

D gene,V gene,clone size,J gene,CDR3 DNA,CDR3 protein
TRBD1,TRBV19,few,TRBJ2-2,TGTGCCAGTAGTATCGGGACAGGGTACGCGAACACCGGGGAGCTGTTTTTT,CASSIGTGYANTGELFF
.,TRBV7-8,many,TRBJ2-1,TGTGCCAGCAGCTCGTTTGACAGCGAGTTCTTC,CASSSFDSEFF
TRBD1,TRBV29-1,few,TRBJ2-7,TGCAGCGCCCAGGACAGGGGGATCTACGAGCAGTACTTC,CSAQDRGIYEQYF
.,TRBV11-2,few,TRBJ2-3,TGTGCCAGCAGGACCGCGACCAGGGTAAATACGCAGTATTTT,CASRTATRVNTQYF
TRBD1,TRBV5-1,.,TRBJ1-2,TGCGCCAGCAGCTTTGGGACAGGCCAGGGCTATGTCTACACCTTC,CASSFGTGQGYVYTF
.,TRBV30,many,TRBJ1-2,TGTGCCTGGAGTGTAGGAGGGAATGGCTACACCTTC,CAWSVGGNGYTF
TRBD1,TRBV11-2,many,TRBJ2-5,TGTGCCAGCAGCTTCCAGGGGGCGAGGGAGGCCCAGTACTTC,CASSFQGAREAQYF
TRBD2,TRBV2,.,TRBJ2-5,TGTGCCAGCGGGACTAGCGGGAGGCAGACCCAGTACTTC,CASGTSGRQTQYF
.,TRBV2,many,TRBJ2-5,TGTGCCAGCAAGAGGTTCCCCCAAGAGACCCAGTACTTC,CASKRFPQETQYF
.,TRBV29-1,many,TRBJ1-2,TGCAGCGTTGGTCAGCGGGATGGCTATGGCTACACCTTC,CSVGQRDGYGYTF
.,TRBV7-8,few,TRBJ2-1,TGTGCCAGCACCCCAGTTGGTACAGGGTCTGGTGAGCAGTTCTTC,CASTPVGTGSGEQFF
.,TRBV9,few,TRBJ2-1,TGTGCCAGCAGCCACCCGCGGAATGGTAAAAATGAGCAGTTCTTC,CASSHPRNGKNEQFF
TRBD1,TRBV3-1,many,TRBJ1-2,TGTGCCAGCAGCCAACGATCTGACAGGGTTAACGGCTACACCTTC,CASSQRSDRVNGYTF
.,TRBV6-1,.,TRBJ1-1,TGTGCCAGCAGAGGCGTCCCCGCGAACACTGAAGCTTTCTTT,CASRGVPANTEAFF
TRBD1,TRBV10-3,.,TRBJ1-2,TGTGCCATCAGTACGACAGGGGCTAACTATGGCTACACCTTC,CAISTTGANYGYTF
.,TRBV20-1,many,TRBJ1-1,TGCAGTGCACCCCGATTGGGGAACACTGAAGCTTTCTTT,CSAPRLGNTEAFF
.,TRBV5-4,.,TRBJ2-3,TGTGCCAGCAGCTTCATGTTGGCGGGTTCCCGCACAGATACGCAGTATTTT,CASSFMLAGSRTDTQYF
.,TRBV7-6,many,TRBJ1-1,TGTGCCAGCAGCTCCCTAGTAGGGTTCAACACTGAAGCTTTCTTT,CASSSLVGFNTEAFF
TRBD2,TRBV12-3/TRBV12-4,many,TRBJ2-3,TGTGCCAGCAGTTTTAGATTTGGAGGACTAGCGGGAGACTTCAGGGATACGCAGTATTTT,CASSFRFGGLAGDFRDTQYF
.,TRBV10-2,many,TRBJ1-1,TGCGCCAGCAGTGAGTCGGAGGGCCCGAACACTGAAGCTTTCTTT,CASSESEGPNTEAFF
TRBD1,TRBV3-1,.,TRBJ2-3,TGTGCCAGCAGCCAAGGGGACAGGGGGCACCCAGATACGCAGTATTTT,CASSQGDRGHPDTQYF
TRBD2,TRBV18,.,TRBJ2-7,TGTGCCAGCTCACCCCTTAGCGGGACCTCCTACGAGCAGTACTTC,CASSPLSGTSYEQYF
.,TRBV5-8,.,TRBJ2-2,TGTGCCAGCTCCCTTGGACCCACCGGGGAGCTGTTTTTT,CASSLGPTGELFF
TRBD2,TRBV4-2,.,TRBJ2-1,TGTGCCAGCAGCCAACGGGCCCTTCCGGGAGGGCCAGGGAATGAGCAGTTCTTC,CASSQRALPGGPGNEQFF
TRBD2,TRBV9,.,TRBJ2-7,TGTGCCAGCAGCCCCGGGGAGGGATTTGACTACGAGCAGTACTTC,CASSPGEGFDYEQYF
TRBD1,TRBV5-4,few,TRBJ2-1,TGTGCCAGCAGCGCCGCTCCGGGACAGTCCCACAATGAGCAGTTCTTC,CASSAAPGQSHNEQFF
.,TRBV19,.,TRBJ1-2,TGTGCCAGTAGCTCCTCAGGGTACCTCTGGAGAGGCTACACCTTC,CASSSSGYLWRGYTF
.,TRBV20-1,.,TRBJ2-5,TGCAGTGCTAAGAAGGCGGGACAGCTACAAGAGACCCAGTACTTC,CSAKKAGQLQETQYF
.,TRBV13,.,TRBJ2-2,TGTGCCAGCAGCTTGGGACCGATGGGGGGGGAGCTGTTTTTT,CASSLGPMGGELFF
TRBD1,TRBV9,.,TRBJ1-6,TGTGCCAGCAGCGTAAACCGGGACAGGGCTTCGAGTGAGTCACCCCTCCACTTT,CASSVNRDRASSESPLHF
.,TRBV15,many,TRBJ2-5,TGTGCCACCAGCAGAGACTTTTCGACCGTAGAGACCCAGTACTTC,CATSRDFSTVETQYF
.,TRBV27,many,TRBJ2-1,TGTGCCAGCAGTTGGGACATTCTGTCCAATGAGCAGTTCTTC,CASSWDILSNEQFF
TRBD1,TRBV10-2,many,TRBJ2-2,TGCGCCAGCAGTGAAGGCAGGGACAGGGCCACCGGGGAGCTGTTTTTT,CASSEGRDRATGELFF
TRBD1,TRBV3-1,.,TRBJ2-3,TGTGCCAGCAGCCAAGGGGACAGGGGCACAGATACGCAGTATTTT,CASSQGDRGTDTQYF
TRBD2,TRBV20-1,.,TRBJ2-1,TGCAATGTCAGAGCGGGAGGGAGCTCCTACAATGAGCAGTTCTTC,CNVRAGGSSYNEQFF
TRBD1,TRBV18,many,TRBJ1-1,TGTGCCAGCTCACGGGACAGGGGAAGGGACACTGAAGCTTTCTTT,CASSRDRGRDTEAFF
TRBD2,TRBV12-3/TRBV12-4,many,TRBJ2-7,TGTGCCAGCAGTTTAATTGGACTAGCGGGTTACGAGCAGTACTTC,CASSLIGLAGYEQYF
.,TRBV20-1,.,TRBJ1-2,TGCAGTGCCGCATCATACAGGGAAAAGGATGGCTACACCTTC,CSAASYREKDGYTF
TRBD2,TRBV20-1,many,TRBJ2-7,TGCAGTGCTAGAGATTCCAGCGGGAGTGACGAGCAGTACTTC,CSARDSSGSDEQYF
TRBD2,TRBV27,many,TRBJ2-1,TGTGCCAGCGCGTCTAGCGGGACTTACAATGAGCAGTTCTTC,CASASSGTYNEQFF
.,TRBV30,many,TRBJ2-3,TGTGCCTGGAGTGTACCAGGGCGAGGCACAGATACGCAGTATTTT,CAWSVPGRGTDTQYF
TRBD2,TRBV12-3/TRBV12-4,.,TRBJ2-7,TGTGCCAGCAGGCAGGCGGGAGGCCCGAGACCCTACGAGCAGTACTTC,CASRQAGGPRPYEQYF
TRBD2,TRBV9,many,TRBJ2-2,TGTGCCAGCAGCCCGAGACTAGCGGGAGTTGGGGGGGAGCTGTTTTTT,CASSPRLAGVGGELFF
.,TRBV15,few,TRBJ2-7,TGTGCCACCAGCAGAGATAATAGATTCCCCGAGCAGTACTTC,CATSRDNRFPEQYF
TRBD1,TRBV12-3/TRBV12-4,many,TRBJ1-6,TGTGCCAGCAGCCAGGGGGGGAGCTCCTATAATTCACCCCTCCACTTT,CASSQGGSSYNSPLHF
.,TRBV12-3/TRBV12-4,many,TRBJ2-5,TGTGCCAGCAGTTCACCGGCCAACACGTACCAAGAGACCCAGTACTTC,CASSSPANTYQETQYF
TRBD2,TRBV19,many,TRBJ2-2,TGTGCCAGTAGTGTCCGACTAGCGGGAGGGCCGAGCACCGGGGAGCTGTTTTTT,CASSVRLAGGPSTGELFF
TRBD2,TRBV10-2,many,TRBJ2-5,TGCGCCAGCAGTGCAAGACTAGCGGGAGAGGAAGAGACCCAGTACTTC,CASSARLAGEEETQYF
TRBD1,TRBV6-1,few,TRBJ2-7,TGTGCCAGCAGGACAGGGGACGAGCAGTACTTC,CASRTGDEQYF
.,TRBV2,many,TRBJ2-1,TGTGCCAGCAGTGGGGACCTAGTTATTGTTGCGCCGAACTCCTACAATGAGCAGTTCTTC,CASSGDLVIVAPNSYNEQFF
TRBD2,TRBV29-1,few,TRBJ2-1,TGCAGCGTTGAAGATAAACTAGCGGGAGTAAATGAGCAGTTCTTC,CSVEDKLAGVNEQFF
.,TRBV24-1,many,TRBJ2-5,TGTGCCACCAGTGACCCCGGTAGAGGCCAAGAGACCCAGTACTTC,CATSDPGRGQETQYF
.,TRBV11-2,many,TRBJ1-6,TGTGCCAGCAAGGTGGACAGTAGGAATTCACCCCTCCACTTT,CASKVDSRNSPLHF
.,TRBV30,.,TRBJ1-6,TGTGCCTGGAGTGCAATGGGGACTACAAATTCACCCCTCCATTTT,CAWSAMGTTNSPLHF
.,TRBV11-2,many,TRBJ1-1,TGTGCCAGCAGCTTAGTTAGATCGAACACTGAAGCTTTCTTT,CASSLVRSNTEAFF
TRBD2,TRBV30,.,TRBJ2-1,TGTCTCGGAGGGACTACCTACAATGAGCAGTTCTTC,CLGGTTYNEQFF
.,TRBV27,few,TRBJ2-2,TGTGCCAGCAGTTTGATACAGATCACCGGGGAGCTGTTTTTT,CASSLIQITGELFF
TRBD1,TRBV18,many,TRBJ1-1,TGTGCCAGCTCATCTAGACAGGGGGGAGCTTTCTTT,CASSSRQGGAFF